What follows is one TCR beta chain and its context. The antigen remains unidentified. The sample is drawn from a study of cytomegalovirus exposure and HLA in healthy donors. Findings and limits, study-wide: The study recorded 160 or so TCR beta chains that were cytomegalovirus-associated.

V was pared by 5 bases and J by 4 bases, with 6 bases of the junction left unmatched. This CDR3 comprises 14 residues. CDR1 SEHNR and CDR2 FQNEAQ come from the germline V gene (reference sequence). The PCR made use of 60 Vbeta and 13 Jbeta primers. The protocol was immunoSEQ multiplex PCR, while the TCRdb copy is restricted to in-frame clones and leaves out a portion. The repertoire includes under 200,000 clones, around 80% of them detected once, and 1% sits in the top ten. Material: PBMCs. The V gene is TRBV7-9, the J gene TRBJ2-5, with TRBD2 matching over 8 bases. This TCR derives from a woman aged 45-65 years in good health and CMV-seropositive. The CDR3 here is CASSPSAGGETQYF. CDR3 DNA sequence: TGTGCCAGCAGCCCCTCGGCGGGAGGAGAGACCCAGTACTTC. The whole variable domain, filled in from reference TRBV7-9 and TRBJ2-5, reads DTGVSQNPRHKITKRGQNVTFRCDPISEHNRLYWYRQTLGQGPEFLTYFQNEAQLEKSRLLSDRFSAERPKGSFSTLEIQRTEQGDSAMYLCASSPSAGGETQYFGPGTRLLVL.